The 32 T cell receptor beta chains below all came from one sample that was sequenced in a study of shared clonotypes between healthy human individuals. The method was immunoSEQ multiplex PCR; TCRdb's version includes in-frame clones alone and lacks a portion of them. The table includes millions of clones, approximately 90% detected once. Sequencing was carried out using naive CD4+ T cells sorted from blood. Subset in this sample: CD45RA+ positively selected. Receptors were obtained from a man between 18 and 35 years old in good health.

The chain employs TRBV7-8 and TRBJ2-5; perhaps TRBD2 as D (6 bases). CDR3 size: 15 residues. Germline V gene lookup returns CDR1 SGHVS and CDR2 FQNEAQ. V lost 3 bases, J lost 4 bases, and 15 bases lay in between. The CDR3 DNA reads TGTGCCAGCAGCTTGGCGAGGGGAGGTGTAGAGACCCAGTACTTC. Its translation: CASSLARGGVETQYF. The whole variable domain, remainder taken from reference TRBV7-8 and TRBJ2-5, is GAGVSQSPRYKVAKRGQDVALRCDPISGHVSLFWYQQALGQGPEFLTYFQNEAQLDKSGLPSDRFFAERPEGSVSTLKIQRTQQEDSAVYLCASSLARGGVETQYFGPGTRLLVL.

The rearrangement joins TRBV6-5 to TRBJ1-3; maybe TRBD1 (6 bases). Germline values: CDR1 MNHEY, CDR2 SVGAGI. V lost 6 bases and J 1 base, leaving 13 bases between the germline ends. The CDR3 runs 15 residues. CDR3 coding DNA: TGTGCCAGCAGCCCAGGGGACCTTTCTGGAAACACCATATATTTT. It is translated as CASSPGDLSGNTIYF.

This chain connects TRBV6-1 to TRBJ2-7; 11 bases fit TRBD2. Germline CDR1 and CDR2: MNHNS and SASEGT. V lost 5 bases and J lost 7; bases outside the gene matches: 10. The CDR3 has 15 residues. CDR3 in DNA: TGTGCCAGCAGTCAGGGACTAGCGGACATGGGGGAGCAGTACTTC. Translated, it gives CASSQGLADMGEQYF.

The V and J genes are TRBV30 and TRBJ1-2, with D possibly matching TRBD1 (6 bases). V was clipped by 0 bases and J by 6 bases, with 17 bases between them. This CDR3 is built from 15 residues. CDR1 and CDR2 (germline): GTSNPN, SVGIG (reference sequence). The chain's CDR3 is CAWSVPGTSINGYTF. DNA for the CDR3: TGTGCCTGGAGTGTCCCCGGGACATCAATAAATGGCTACACCTTC. Full variable domain (remainder filled in from reference TRBV30 and TRBJ1-2): SQTIHQWPATLVQPVGSPLSLECTVEGTSNPNLYWYRQAAGRGLQLLFYSVGIGQISSEVPQNLSASRPQDRQFILSSKKLLLSDSGFYLCAWSVPGTSINGYTFGSGTRLTVV.

The rearrangement links TRBV7-2 to TRBJ1-2; maybe TRBD1 (6 bases). CDR1 is SGHTA, CDR2 FQGNSA, per germline. CDR3 length equals 13 residues. The V end was cut by 6 bases, the J end by 4 bases, with 12 bases between. The CDR3 DNA follows: TGTGCCAGCAGTTACAGGGAGGCCTATGGCTACACCTTC. This encodes CASSYREAYGYTF.

This clone was detected once. The CDR3 loop is CASSPKENEQYF. The DNA of the CDR3 is TGTGCCAGCTCACCTAAGGAGAACGAGCAGTACTTC. This chain joins TRBV18 and TRBJ2-7; no definite D call. Trimming pared 3 bases from V and 5 bases from J, leaving 8 bases between. Looked up from germline, CDR1 is KGHSH and CDR2 is LQKENI. The CDR3 runs 12 residues.

The chain carries TRBV5-1 and TRBJ2-1; 11 bases agree with TRBD2. From germline, CDR1 is SGHRS and CDR2 YFSETQ. V was pared by 1 base and J by 8 bases, with 8 bases of the junction left unmatched. The CDR3 contains 16 residues. The CDR3, as DNA: TGCGCCAGCAGCTTGTCCCCTAGCGGGGGGAGGGATGAGCAGTTCTTC. It specifies CASSLSPSGGRDEQFF.

This chain joins TRBV4-3 and TRBJ1-1; D is uncertain. V was shortened by 0 bases and J by 4 bases, with 12 bases between the two germline ends. The germline V gene has CDR1 LGHNA and CDR2 YSLEER. The CDR3 has 15 residues. CDR3 sequence (DNA): TGCGCCAGCAGCCAAGATACCCAGGTAGGCACTGAAGCTTTCTTT. As protein: CASSQDTQVGTEAFF.

This clone was picked up a small number of times. The rearrangement uses TRBV21-1 and TRBJ1-5. TRBV21-1 is a pseudogene locus. CDR3 length equals 15 residues. CDR3 DNA: TGTGCCAGCAGCAAAGGGGCGGGGCGGGATCAGCCCCAGCATTTT. This sequence encodes CASSKGAGRDQPQHF.

The CDR3 region has the DNA TGTGCCAGCAGCTTACCGGACTCAGGACGGATGAACACCGGGGAGCTGTTTTTT. This codes for CASSLPDSGRMNTGELFF. The chain employs TRBV7-9 and TRBJ2-2, with a weak D call TRBD2 (5 bases). CDR1 and CDR2 (germline): SEHNR, FQNEAQ (reference sequence). Trimming removed 2 bases at V and 1 base at J, with 17 bases between. This CDR3 comprises 18 residues.

This clone was picked up one time. This chain connects TRBV28 to TRBJ2-5; 15 bases line up with TRBD2. V shed 5 bases, J shed 5 bases, and the junction held 15 bases outside the gene matches. The length of the CDR3 is 19 residues. CDR1 is MDHEN and CDR2 is SYDVKM in the germline V gene. Here the CDR3 reads CASSPWTSGRARKGETQYF. The CDR3 nucleotides are TGTGCCAGCAGTCCTTGGACTAGCGGGAGGGCTCGAAAAGGGGAGACCCAGTACTTC.

This clone appeared a single time. The chain employs TRBV5-1 and TRBJ1-2; no firm D call. V dropped 3 bases and J dropped 1 base, with 4 bases sitting between them. Germline CDR1 reads SGHRS; CDR2 reads YFSETQ. This CDR3 has 12 amino acids. DNA for the CDR3: TGCGCCAGCAGCTACAGTAACTATGGCTACACCTTC. Translating it yields CASSYSNYGYTF.

To note about this clone: Other DNA sequences in this specimen translate into the identical CDR3. The J gene is TRBJ2-3, the V gene TRBV5-1; D assignment may be TRBD1 or TRBD2 (5 bases each). Trimming cost V 4 bases and J 3 bases, with 9 bases left between them. The CDR3 totals 13 residues. Germline V gene lookup returns CDR1 SGHRS and CDR2 YFSETQ. CDR3 in amino acids: CASSGGGTDTQYF. The CDR3 DNA follows: TGCGCCAGCAGCGGGGGTGGGACAGATACGCAGTATTTT.

The rearrangement joins TRBV9 to TRBJ2-7; 8 bases line up with TRBD1. The CDR3 loop spans 16 amino acids. Germline values: CDR1 SGDLS, CDR2 YYNGEE. V trimming: 0 bases; J trimming: 2 bases; junction bases outside the gene matches: 7. DNA of the CDR3: TGTGCCAGCAGCGTAGAGGGGGGACAGGCAACCTACGAGCAGTACTTC. Translating it yields CASSVEGGQATYEQYF.

The chain uses TRBV6-5 and TRBJ2-6, with D perhaps being TRBD1 or TRBD2 (5 bases each). Trimming stripped 4 bases from V and 4 bases from J, with 8 bases between. The length of the CDR3 is 14 residues. Germline CDR1 and CDR2: MNHEY and SVGAGI. CDR3 DNA sequence: TGTGCCAGCAGTTGGGGGAACGGGGCCAACGTCCTGACTTTC. It translates to CASSWGNGANVLTF.

This chain connects TRBV6-6 to TRBJ1-6, with 8 bases matching TRBD1. After removal of 6 bases from V and 14 bases from J, the junction contained 9 bases not matched to a gene. CDR1 is MNHNY, CDR2 SVGAGI, per germline (reference sequence). The CDR3 consists of 13 residues. This CDR3 is CASRDRAWMALHF. DNA for the CDR3: TGTGCCAGCAGGGACAGGGCTTGGATGGCCCTCCACTTT.

The rearrangement links TRBV11-2 to TRBJ1-1; D not resolved. The CDR3 covers 13 residues. Germline loops: CDR1 SGHAT, CDR2 FQNNGV. Trimming cost V 1 base and J 3 bases, with 6 bases left between them. Here the CDR3 DNA reads TGTGCCAGCAGCTTAGGAAGTTACACTGAAGCTTTCTTT. This sequence encodes CASSLGSYTEAFF. The variable domain in full, with the rest retrieved from reference TRBV11-2 and TRBJ1-1, is EAGVAQSPRYKIIEKRQSVAFWCNPISGHATLYWYQQILGQGPKLLIQFQNNGVVDDSQLPKDRFSAERLKGVDSTLKIQPAKLEDSAVYLCASSLGSYTEAFFGQGTRLTVV.

CDR3 DNA sequence: TGTGCCGTCGAGAAGGGGACGTCTGGGGCCAACGTCCTGACTTTC. Amino acids: CAVEKGTSGANVLTF. The gene calls are TRBV6-1 and TRBJ2-6; either TRBD1 or TRBD2 may supply D (5 bases each). The V gene lost 11 bases and the J gene lost 1 base, with 15 bases spanning the gap. The CDR3 sequence is 15 residues long. CDR1 is MNHNS, CDR2 SASEGT, per germline.

V usage is TRBV5-4 and J usage is TRBJ1-2, with D possibly matching TRBD1 (6 bases). This CDR3 region has 14 residues. Germline V gene sequence: CDR1 SGHNT, CDR2 YYREEE (reference sequence). Trimming removed 1 base from V and 7 bases from J, with 14 bases in between. CDR3 region: CASSLPGGVRGYTF. The CDR3 coding sequence is TGTGCCAGCAGCTTGCCCGGGGGCGTGCGTGGCTACACCTTC.

This clone has only one observation. The rearrangement links TRBV5-6 to TRBJ1-2; D ambiguous. This CDR3 is built from 16 residues. With 5 bases removed from V and 0 bases from J, the gap between germline ends came to 17 bases. Germline assignment: CDR1 SGHDT and CDR2 YYEEEE. The CDR3 sequence: CASSHGGPTANYGYTF. The DNA for the CDR3 is TGTGCCAGCAGTCACGGTGGGCCCACCGCTAACTATGGCTACACCTTC.

DNA of the CDR3: TGTGCCACCAGCAGAGACTCGCAAGTGGGTGGCTACACCTTC. Protein: CATSRDSQVGGYTF. The V call is TRBV15, the J call TRBJ1-2; D call uncertain. V lost 0 bases and J 7 bases, leaving 12 bases between the germline ends. The CDR3 contains 14 residues. Looked up from germline, CDR1 is LNHNV and CDR2 is YYDKDF (reference sequence).

The chain carries TRBV25-1 and TRBJ2-1; 9 bases agree with TRBD2. The length of the CDR3 is 12 residues. Germline V gene data show CDR1 as MGHDK and CDR2 as SYGVNS. After removal of 5 bases from V and 9 bases from J, the junction contained 2 bases not matched to a gene. CDR3 nucleotides: TGTGCCAGCAGTTTAGCGGGAGCTGAGCAGTTCTTC. Protein sequence: CASSLAGAEQFF.

This chain links TRBV28 with TRBJ2-7, with 8 bases lining up with TRBD1. With 6 bases clipped from V and 6 bases from J, the junction kept 4 bases outside the gene matches. Germline V gene sequence: CDR1 MDHEN, CDR2 SYDVKM. This CDR3 contains 12 residues. CDR3 bases: TGTGCCAGCAGGGGGACAGGAGGCGAGCAGTACTTC. It yields the protein CASRGTGGEQYF.

The CDR3: CASSLAREGFYEQYF. CDR3 coding DNA: TGTGCCAGCAGCTTAGCGCGGGAGGGGTTTTACGAGCAGTACTTC. The chain links TRBV7-6 to TRBJ2-7; 9 bases are shared with TRBD2. J was trimmed by 4 bases and V by 0 bases; bases with no gene match: 4. This CDR3 contains 15 residues. Germline V gives CDR1 SGHVS, CDR2 FNYEAQ.

This clone has only one observation. V and J are TRBV6-5 and TRBJ1-4; D unclear. The CDR3 extends over 15 amino acids. Looked up from germline, CDR1 is MNHEY and CDR2 is SVGAGI. Between the trimmed V and J ends, which lost 5 bases and 0 bases, there was a span of 10 bases. The CDR3 bases are TGTGCCAGCAGTACGGACGGTGCAACTAATGAAAAACTGTTTTTT. It specifies CASSTDGATNEKLFF.

This clone was detected once. The identical CDR3 is also encoded by other nucleotide sequences in the sample. The rearrangement joins TRBV5-1 to TRBJ2-5; no reliable D call. This CDR3 has 13 amino acids. The germline V gene has CDR1 SGHRS and CDR2 YFSETQ. With 0 bases removed from V and 2 bases from J, the gap between germline ends came to 5 bases. DNA for the CDR3: TGCGCCAGCAGCTTGGAGGTTCAAGAGACCCAGTACTTC. Residues: CASSLEVQETQYF.

In this sample, this clone turned up once. This specimen includes other DNA sequences encoding the same CDR3. The chain recombines TRBV5-1 with TRBJ2-2; unclear D gene. The CDR3 sequence is 14 residues long. Trimming took off 3 bases at V and 2 bases at J, with 8 bases between the two ends. Germline V CDR1 and CDR2: SGHRS, YFSETQ. CDR3: CASSSSRNTGELFF. The CDR3 DNA reads as TGCGCCAGCAGCTCCTCGCGAAACACCGGGGAGCTGTTTTTT.

V gene TRBV7-2 combines with J gene TRBJ2-7; 9 bases fit TRBD2. Germline values: CDR1 SGHTA, CDR2 FQGNSA. The J segment lost 1 base and the V segment lost 4 bases, leaving 5 bases of the junction unmatched. The CDR3 has 15 residues. The CDR3 reads CASSSRLAESYEQYF. The DNA for the CDR3 is TGTGCCAGCAGCTCCCGACTAGCGGAATCCTACGAGCAGTACTTC.

This sequence joins TRBV5-1 and TRBJ2-1, with D perhaps matching TRBD2 (5 bases). Trimming stripped 0 bases from V and 3 bases from J, with 16 bases between. The CDR3 extends over 17 amino acids. Germline V CDR1 and CDR2: SGHRS, YFSETQ. The CDR3 region has the DNA TGCGCCAGCAGCTTGGGGCCCGGTCCGGGAAACTACAATGAGCAGTTCTTC. It yields the protein CASSLGPGPGNYNEQFF.

V is TRBV7-2 and J is TRBJ2-5; D is perhaps TRBD1 (5 bases). The CDR3 spans 15 residues. In germline, CDR1 is SGHTA, CDR2 FQGNSA. V lost 6 bases to trimming and J lost 8 bases, with 22 bases between them. As DNA, the CDR3 is TGTGCCAGCAGTTCCCCCGTAAGGGGCGCCTATACCCAGTACTTC. Its translation is CASSSPVRGAYTQYF.

The count of this clone is one. The V call is TRBV5-5, the J call TRBJ2-1, with 12 bases that match TRBD2. The V gene end was trimmed by 6 bases and the J gene end by 11 bases; junction bases not matched to a gene: 18. The CDR3 is made up of 17 amino acids. From germline, CDR1 is SGHKS and CDR2 YYEKEE (reference sequence). The CDR3 DNA follows: TGTGCCAGCAATCCCGAAGGGCCAGGACTAGCGGGACCAAAGCAGTTCTTC. Its protein product is CASNPEGPGLAGPKQFF.

The V gene is TRBV2, the J gene TRBJ1-5; 8 bases match TRBD1. The CDR3 runs to 16 residues. The germline CDR1 and CDR2 sequences are SNHLY and FYNNEI. The ends lost 8 bases at V and 0 bases at J; junction bases unmatched: 9. CDR3 loop: CASGPGGRYSNQPQHF. The CDR3 nucleotides read TGTGCCAGCGGACCAGGGGGCAGATATAGCAATCAGCCCCAGCATTTT.